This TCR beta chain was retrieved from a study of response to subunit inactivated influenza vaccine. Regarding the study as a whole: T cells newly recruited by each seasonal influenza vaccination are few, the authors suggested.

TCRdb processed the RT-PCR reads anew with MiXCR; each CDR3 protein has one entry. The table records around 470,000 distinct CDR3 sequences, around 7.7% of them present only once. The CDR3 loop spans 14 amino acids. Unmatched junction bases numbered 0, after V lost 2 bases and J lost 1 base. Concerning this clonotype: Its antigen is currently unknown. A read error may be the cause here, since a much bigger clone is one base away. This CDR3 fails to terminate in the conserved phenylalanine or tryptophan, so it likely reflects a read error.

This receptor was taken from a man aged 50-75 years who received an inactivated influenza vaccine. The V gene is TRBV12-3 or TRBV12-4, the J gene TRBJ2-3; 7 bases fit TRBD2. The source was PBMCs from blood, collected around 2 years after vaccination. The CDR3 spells CASSLLAGTDTQYS. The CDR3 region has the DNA TGTGCCAGCAGTTTACTAGCGGGCACAGATACGCAGTATTCT.